These 3 T cell receptor beta chains share one sample of origin, sequenced in a study of beta chain features in type 1 diabetes. Every bit of the isolated RNA underwent reverse transcription, so sequencing read expressed TCRB transcripts. Generated by immunoSEQ multiplex PCR, the TCRdb table keeps only in-frame clones and is missing some. Altogether fewer than 900,000 clones are present, roughly a sixth being singletons, with the ten largest covering around 0.02%. The sample taken for sequencing was naive CD4+ T cells from blood. The receptors were sampled from a woman between 18 and 30 years old in good health.

This clone was observed a few times. This chain links TRBV6-5 with TRBJ2-7, with a tentative D call TRBD1 (5 bases). This CDR3 contains 14 residues. Germline CDR1 reads MNHEY; CDR2 reads SVGAGI. Trimming pared 6 bases from V and 1 base from J, leaving 13 bases between. CDR3 loop: CASRPGRDSYEQYF. The CDR3 coding sequence is TGTGCCAGCAGGCCCGGCAGGGATTCCTACGAGCAGTACTTC.

There are a few counts of this clone. The chain combines TRBV7-2 with TRBJ2-7; TRBD1 agrees at 7 bases. The germline V gene encodes CDR1 SGHTA and CDR2 FQGNSA. The trim removed 5 bases at V and 5 bases at J, leaving 9 bases unmatched. The CDR3 contains 14 residues. CDR3 sequence reads: CASSPGTARNEQYF. The CDR3 nucleotides read TGTGCCAGCAGCCCCGGGACAGCCAGGAACGAGCAGTACTTC.

CDR3 protein: CASSHVPGLAKNIQYF. CDR3 in DNA: TGTGCCAGCAGCCATGTACCGGGGCTAGCCAAAAACATTCAGTACTTC. This chain uses TRBV11-2 with TRBJ2-4, with D tentatively TRBD1 or TRBD2 (5 bases each). V lost 5 bases and J 0 bases, leaving 14 bases between the germline ends. Germline CDR1 SGHAT, CDR2 FQNNGV. The CDR3 has 16 residues.